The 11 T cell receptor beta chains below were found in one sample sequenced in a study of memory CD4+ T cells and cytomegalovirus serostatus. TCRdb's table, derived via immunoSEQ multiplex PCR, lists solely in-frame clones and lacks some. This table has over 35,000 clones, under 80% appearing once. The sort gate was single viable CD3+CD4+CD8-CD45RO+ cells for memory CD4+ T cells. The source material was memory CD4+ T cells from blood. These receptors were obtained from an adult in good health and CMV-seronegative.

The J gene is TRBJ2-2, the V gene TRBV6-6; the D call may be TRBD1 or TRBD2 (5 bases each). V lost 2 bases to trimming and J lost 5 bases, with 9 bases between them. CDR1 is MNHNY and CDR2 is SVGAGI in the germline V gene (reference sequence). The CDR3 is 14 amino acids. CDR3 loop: CASSYPGATGELFF. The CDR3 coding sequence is TGTGCCAGCAGTTACCCCGGGGCTACCGGGGAGCTGTTTTTT.

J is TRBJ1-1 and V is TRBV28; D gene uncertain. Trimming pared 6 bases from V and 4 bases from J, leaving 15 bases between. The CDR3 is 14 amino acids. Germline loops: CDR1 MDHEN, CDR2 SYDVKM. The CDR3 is CASSQLWAPTEAFF. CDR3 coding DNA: TGTGCCAGCAGCCAATTGTGGGCCCCCACTGAAGCTTTCTTT.

This CDR3 reads CASTQETGAYEQYF. CDR3 nucleotides: TGTGCCAGCACTCAGGAGACAGGGGCCTACGAGCAGTACTTC. V usage is TRBV7-2 and J usage is TRBJ2-7; the match to TRBD1 covers 8 bases. Germline values: CDR1 SGHTA, CDR2 FQGNSA. The CDR3 loop spans 14 amino acids. V lost 7 bases to trimming and J lost 2 bases; unmatched junction nucleotides: 7.

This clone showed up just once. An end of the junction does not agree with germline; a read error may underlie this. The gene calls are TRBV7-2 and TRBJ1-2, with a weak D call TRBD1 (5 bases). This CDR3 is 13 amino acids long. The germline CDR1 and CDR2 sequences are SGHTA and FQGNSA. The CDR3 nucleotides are TGTGCCTGCAGAGGGGACTCAAACTATGGCTACACCTTC. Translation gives CACRGDSNYGYTF.

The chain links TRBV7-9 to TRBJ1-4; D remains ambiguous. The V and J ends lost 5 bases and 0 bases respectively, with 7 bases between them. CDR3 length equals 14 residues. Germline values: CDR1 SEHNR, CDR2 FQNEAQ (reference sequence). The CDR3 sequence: CASSPGTTNEKLFF. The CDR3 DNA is TGTGCCAGCAGCCCGGGGACAACTAATGAAAAACTGTTTTTT.

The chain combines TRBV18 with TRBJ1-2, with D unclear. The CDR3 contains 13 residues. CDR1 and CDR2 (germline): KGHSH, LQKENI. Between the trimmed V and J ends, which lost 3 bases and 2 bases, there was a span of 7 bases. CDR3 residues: CASSPSENYGYTF. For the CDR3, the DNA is TGTGCCAGCTCACCGTCCGAAAACTATGGCTACACCTTC.

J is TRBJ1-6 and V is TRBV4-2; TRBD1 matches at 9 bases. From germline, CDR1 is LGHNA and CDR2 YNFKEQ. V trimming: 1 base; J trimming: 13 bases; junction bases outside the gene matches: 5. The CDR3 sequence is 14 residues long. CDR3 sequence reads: CASSQGDREYPLHF. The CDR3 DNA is TGTGCCAGCAGCCAAGGGGACAGGGAGTATCCCCTCCACTTT.

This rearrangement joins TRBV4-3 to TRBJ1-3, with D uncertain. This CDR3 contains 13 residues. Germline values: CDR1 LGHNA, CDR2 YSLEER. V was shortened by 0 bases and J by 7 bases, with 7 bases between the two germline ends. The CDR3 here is CASSQDLGNTIYF. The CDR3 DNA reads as TGCGCCAGCAGCCAAGACCTAGGCAACACCATATATTTT.

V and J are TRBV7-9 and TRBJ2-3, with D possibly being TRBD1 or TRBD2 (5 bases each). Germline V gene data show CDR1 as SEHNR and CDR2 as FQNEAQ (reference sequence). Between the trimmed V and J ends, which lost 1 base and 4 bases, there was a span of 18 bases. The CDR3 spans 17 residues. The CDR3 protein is CASSLGGSPLGADTQYF. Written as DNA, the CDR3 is TGTGCCAGCAGCTTAGGGGGCTCCCCACTAGGGGCAGATACGCAGTATTTT.

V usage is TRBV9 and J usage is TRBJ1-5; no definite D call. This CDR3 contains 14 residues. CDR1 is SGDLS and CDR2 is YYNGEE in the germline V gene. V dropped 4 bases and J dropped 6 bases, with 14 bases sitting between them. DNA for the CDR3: TGTGCCAGCAGCCTTGGACCGGAAGGTCAGCCCCAGCATTTT. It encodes CASSLGPEGQPQHF.

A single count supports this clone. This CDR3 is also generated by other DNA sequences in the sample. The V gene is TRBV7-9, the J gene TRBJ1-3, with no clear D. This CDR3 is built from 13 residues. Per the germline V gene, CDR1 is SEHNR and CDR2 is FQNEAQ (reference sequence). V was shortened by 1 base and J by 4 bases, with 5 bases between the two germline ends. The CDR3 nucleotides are TGTGCCAGCAGCTTAGTGACGGGAAACACCATATATTTT. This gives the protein CASSLVTGNTIYF.